Presented here are 19 T cell receptor beta chains from one specimen sequenced in a study of T cell clonality in common variable immunodeficiency (dated by TCRdb to the mid-2010s). Library generation was performed with the immunoSEQ multiplex PCR assay. The source is immuneACCESS, and TCRdb retained only in-frame sequences with V and J called. Part of the clones is not carried over; for the studies checked, unresolved V genes explain less than half of this, and the remainder is unexplained. The sample comprises about 52,000 clones, and every one was counted more than once. The top ten constitute more than 2% of the sample. The sample taken for sequencing was peripheral blood mononuclear cells. Every receptor here comes from a person between 18 and 75 years old in good health.

This clone was recorded at least ten times. Partial CDR3 DNA: TGTGCCAGCCAGTGGGCGACAGGGAAATACGAG. The encoded protein is CASQWATGKYE. The complete CDR3 sequence is CASQWATGKYEQYF. The genes are TRBV19 and TRBJ2-7; 7 nucleotides agree with TRBD1. The CDR3 goes on 3 residues after the read ends, and that part is filled in from the germline J gene. From germline, CDR1 is LNHDA and CDR2 SQIVND (reference sequence). The CDR3 sequence is 14 residues long. After removal of 9 bases from V and 4 bases from J, the junction contained 12 bases not matched to a gene. The full variable domain, in which reference TRBV19 and TRBJ2-7 provide the parts outside the CDR3, is DGGITQSPKYLFRKEGQNVTLSCEQNLNHDAMYWYRQDPGQGLRLIYYSQIVNDFQKGDIAEGYSVSREKKESFPLTVTSAQKNPTAFYLCASQWATGKYEQYFGPGTRLTVT.

There are many counts of this clone. The CDR3 goes on 3 residues after the read ends, and that part is filled in from the germline J gene. V and J are TRBV12-3 or TRBV12-4 and TRBJ2-1; 9 positions match TRBD2. Trimming cost V 3 bases and J 4 bases; bases outside gene matches: 7. The CDR3 is made up of 16 amino acids. The CDR3 spells CASSFRASGTYNEQFF. Incomplete CDR3 DNA: TGTGCCAGCAGTTTCCGGGCTAGCGGGACGTACAATGAG.

This clone has ten or more counts. Read coverage stops 3 residues before the CDR3 terminus; the germline J gene supplies the remainder. The gene calls are TRBV29-1 and TRBJ2-1; 11 bases match TRBD2. Germline CDR1 reads SQVTM; CDR2 reads ANQGSEA. Losses at the gene ends were 5 bases for V and 8 bases for J; bases not matched to a gene: 14. The CDR3 covers 16 residues. The CDR3 protein is CSVLGYLAGGPYEQFF. The part of the CDR3 DNA that was read is TGCAGCGTTCTGGGATATTTAGCGGGGGGGCCCTATGAG.

This clone was picked up many times. The read ends 3 residues before the CDR3 terminus; that terminus is restored from the germline J gene. The V and J genes are TRBV7-2 and TRBJ2-1; 7 nucleotides line up with TRBD2. The CDR3 covers 15 residues. Germline-derived CDR1 and CDR2 are SGHTA and FQGNSA. The V and J ends lost 6 bases and 5 bases, in that order; junction bases with no gene match: 10. The covered CDR3 bases are TGTGCCAGCAGACAGCGGGGCAACTCAAACAATGAG. It yields the protein CASRQRGNSNNE. The entire CDR3 reads CASRQRGNSNNEQFF.

The sample holds a few counts of this clone. The missing CDR3 end, 3 residues past where the read stops, is filled in from the germline J gene. The V and J genes are TRBV11-1 and TRBJ2-1, with no clear D. The germline V and J ends were trimmed by 4 bases and 2 bases, with 6 bases remaining between them. The germline gives CDR1 SGHAT, CDR2 FQDESV (reference sequence). The CDR3 spans 13 residues. CDR3 sequence reads: CASSSSPYNEQFF. The sequenced part of the CDR3 DNA is TGTGCCAGCAGCTCCTCCCCCTACAATGAG.

This clone was observed a handful of times. Coverage ceases 3 residues before the CDR3 finishes, and the germline J gene fills in the end. J is TRBJ2-4 and V is TRBV30; TRBD1 aligns across 11 bases. From germline, CDR1 is GTSNPN and CDR2 SVGIG (reference sequence). The CDR3 contains 13 residues. Partial CDR3 DNA: TGTGCCGCGACCCCGGACAGGGGGCATGGT. Its translation is CAATPDRGHG. The whole CDR3 sequence is CAATPDRGHGQYF.

This clone was seen a few times. The missing CDR3 end, 3 residues past where the read stops, is filled in from the germline J gene. This chain uses TRBV5-1 with TRBJ2-3; D perhaps matches TRBD1 (6 bases). The length of the CDR3 is 17 residues. Germline loops: CDR1 SGHRS, CDR2 YFSETQ. V lost 6 bases to trimming and J lost 5 bases, with 25 bases between them. CDR3 region: CASTYHSGGGHLDTQYF. Incomplete CDR3 DNA: TGCGCCAGCACTTATCATTCTGGGGGCGGTCATTTAGATACG.

The table lists this clone with many counts. The CDR3 end falls 3 residues outside the read, so it is completed with the germline J gene. This chain uses TRBV7-2 with TRBJ1-5; no clear D gene. The germline gives CDR1 SGHTA, CDR2 FQGNSA. The CDR3 loop spans 15 amino acids. V was trimmed by 2 bases and J by 1 base, leaving 9 bases between them. The CDR3: CASSLWANSNQPQHF. CDR3 DNA (partial): TGTGCCAGCAGCTTATGGGCAAACAGCAATCAGCCC.

This clone was counted only a few times. The DNA ends 3 residues before the CDR3 does, and the rest of the CDR3 is filled in from the germline J gene. V gene TRBV7-8 combines with J gene TRBJ2-7, with D possibly matching TRBD2 (7 bases). The germline V gene encodes CDR1 SGHVS and CDR2 FQNEAQ. The V and J ends lost 3 bases and 6 bases respectively, with 18 bases between them. This CDR3 contains 15 residues. The sequenced CDR3 bases are TGTGCCAGCAGCTTTCTCCGGGGGGCACCTGGCGAG. This translates into CASSFLRGAPGE. The whole CDR3 reads CASSFLRGAPGEQYF.

Ten or more counts support this clone. The sequence runs out 3 residues before the end of the CDR3; the remainder is reconstructed from the germline J gene. This chain connects TRBV20-1 to TRBJ2-3; 7 positions agree with TRBD2. This CDR3 contains 16 residues. Germline V lookup: CDR1 DFQATT, CDR2 SNEGSKA (reference sequence). With 7 bases clipped from V and 1 base from J, the junction kept 14 bases outside the gene matches. This chain's CDR3 is CSGWGTRSGRTDTQYF. The CDR3 DNA, read in part, is TGCAGTGGTTGGGGAACGCGTAGCGGGCGCACAGATACG.

This clone was detected ten times or more. The CDR3 end falls 3 residues outside the read, so it is completed with the germline J gene. V gene TRBV5-1 combines with J gene TRBJ2-7, with 7 bases that match TRBD1. The junction had 8 bases not matched to a gene; V was cut back by 1 base and J by 1 base. Germline CDR1 SGHRS, CDR2 YFSETQ. The CDR3 totals 16 residues. The CDR3 DNA, read in part, is TGCGCCAGCAGCTTGCGCACCGGGACAGATTCCTACGAG. Translated, it gives CASSLRTGTDSYE. The whole CDR3 protein reads CASSLRTGTDSYEQYF.

The sample holds many counts of this clone. With the read ending 3 residues before the CDR3 end, the germline J gene is used to fill in that end. The chain employs TRBV20-1 and TRBJ2-7, with 7 bases aligning to TRBD2. The CDR3 has 15 residues. CDR1 is DFQATT and CDR2 is SNEGSKA in the germline V gene (reference sequence). The J segment lost 4 bases and the V segment lost 6 bases, leaving 15 bases of the junction unmatched. The CDR3 protein is CSAQGPMRGTYEQYF. The DNA read from the CDR3 is TGCAGTGCCCAAGGACCTATGCGGGGGACTTACGAG.

Ten or more counts support this clone. The read ends 3 residues early relative to the CDR3; the germline J gene fills the gap. This sequence joins TRBV29-1 and TRBJ1-1; 7 bases align to TRBD1. CDR3 length equals 13 residues. From germline, CDR1 is SQVTM and CDR2 ANQGSEA. J was trimmed by 4 bases and V by 6 bases; bases with no gene match: 8. CDR3 bases read: TGCAGCGTGGTCACAGGGGAAGGCACTGAA. This codes for CSVVTGEGTE. The whole CDR3 is CSVVTGEGTEAFF.

This clone was recorded at least ten times. The read ends 3 residues early relative to the CDR3; the germline J gene fills the gap. The chain has TRBV5-1 and TRBJ1-2; 8 bases line up with TRBD1. The CDR3 runs to 14 residues. Germline V lookup: CDR1 SGHRS, CDR2 YFSETQ. Partial CDR3 DNA: TGCGCCAGCAGCTCGGGGGACAGGTCCGGCGGC. Encoded protein: CASSSGDRSGG. The CDR3 as a whole reads CASSSGDRSGGYTF. Drawing the rest from reference TRBV5-1 and TRBJ1-2, the complete variable domain is KAGVTQTPRYLIKTRGQQVTLSCSPISGHRSVSWYQQTPGQGLQFLFEYFSETQRNKGNFPGRFSGRQFSNSRSEMNVSTLELGDSALYLCASSSGDRSGGYTFGSGTRLTVV.

This clone was counted many times. Read coverage stops 3 residues before the CDR3 terminus; the germline J gene supplies the remainder. The rearrangement uses TRBV5-1 and TRBJ2-6, with 9 bases identical to TRBD2. With 4 bases clipped from V and 3 bases from J, the junction kept 8 bases outside the gene matches. The germline V gene has CDR1 SGHRS and CDR2 YFSETQ. This CDR3 comprises 17 residues. The CDR3 DNA, read in part, is TGCGCCAGCAGCGCGGACGCGGGGGGGCGTGGGGCCAACGTC. Amino acid sequence: CASSADAGGRGANV. The whole CDR3 sequence is CASSADAGGRGANVLTF.

This clone was picked up many times. Read coverage stops 3 residues before the CDR3 terminus; the germline J gene supplies the remainder. The chain joins TRBV28 to TRBJ2-7, with D unclear. The V gene's germline CDR1 is MDHEN and CDR2 SYDVKM. Trimming shortened V by 5 bases and J by 3 bases, and 11 bases separated the two germline ends. The CDR3 is 13 residues long. The CDR3 loop is CASSHPTGYEQYF. The DNA read from the CDR3 is TGTGCCAGCAGTCACCCCACGGGCTACGAG.

Many counts were recorded for this clone. The CDR3 goes on 3 residues after the read ends, and that part is filled in from the germline J gene. The chain carries TRBV5-4 and TRBJ2-3, with 9 bases identical to TRBD1. This CDR3 is built from 15 residues. Looked up from germline, CDR1 is SGHNT and CDR2 is YYREEE (reference sequence). The V segment lost 4 bases and the J segment 1 base; nucleotides outside the gene matches: 4. Incomplete CDR3 DNA: TGTGCCAGCAGCCCTCGGACAGGGGGCACAGATACG. Its protein is CASSPRTGGTDT. The entire CDR3 sequence reads CASSPRTGGTDTQYF.

This clone showed up just a few times. The DNA ends 3 residues before the CDR3 does, and the rest of the CDR3 is filled in from the germline J gene. The rearrangement uses TRBV19 and TRBJ2-6, with a weak D call TRBD2 (6 bases). The CDR3 runs 18 residues. Germline CDR1 reads LNHDA; CDR2 reads SQIVND (reference sequence). V was trimmed by 7 bases and J by 3 bases, leaving 22 bases between them. The CDR3 is CASTPDRPRGSGANVLTF. The CDR3 DNA, read in part, is TGTGCCAGTACCCCAGACCGGCCCCGGGGGAGTGGGGCCAACGTC.

The sample holds a few counts of this clone. The read gets to within 3 residues of the CDR3 end, and the germline J gene fills in the rest. J is TRBJ2-3 and V is TRBV5-1; TRBD2 might be the D (7 bases). The CDR3 runs to 15 residues. Trimming removed 2 bases from V and 5 bases from J, with 15 bases in between. Per germline, CDR1 SGHRS and CDR2 YFSETQ. Incomplete CDR3 DNA: TGCGCCAGCAGCTTTAAAGGGGGAGGGGGAGATACG. This sequence encodes CASSFKGGGGDT. From start to end, the CDR3 is CASSFKGGGGDTQYF.